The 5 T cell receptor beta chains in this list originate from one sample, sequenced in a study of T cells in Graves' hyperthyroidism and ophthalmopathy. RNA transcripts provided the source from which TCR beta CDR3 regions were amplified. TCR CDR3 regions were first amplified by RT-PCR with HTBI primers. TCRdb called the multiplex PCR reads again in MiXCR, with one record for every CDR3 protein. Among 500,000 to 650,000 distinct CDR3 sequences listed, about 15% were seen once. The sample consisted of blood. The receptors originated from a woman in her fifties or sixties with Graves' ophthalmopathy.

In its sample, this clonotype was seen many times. CDR3 coding DNA: TGCGCCAGCAGCTCAGGGACTAGCGGGAGACAAGAGACCCAGTACTTC. Translated, it gives CASSSGTSGRQETQYF. V gene TRBV5-1 combines with J gene TRBJ2-5; TRBD2 matches 14 bases. V was clipped by 3 bases and J by 2 bases; unmatched bases: 3. CDR3 length equals 16 residues. From germline, CDR1 is SGHRS and CDR2 YFSETQ.

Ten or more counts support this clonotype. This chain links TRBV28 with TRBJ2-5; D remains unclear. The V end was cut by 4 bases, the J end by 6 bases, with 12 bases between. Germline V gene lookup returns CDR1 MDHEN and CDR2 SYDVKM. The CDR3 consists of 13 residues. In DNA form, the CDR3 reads TGTGCCAGCAGTTCGAGAGTAAAGAAGACCCAGTACTTC. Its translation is CASSSRVKKTQYF. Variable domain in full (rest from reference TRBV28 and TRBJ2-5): DVKVTQSSRYLVKRTGEKVFLECVQDMDHENMFWYRQDPGLGLRLIYFSYDVKMKEKGDIPEGYSVSREKKERFSLILESASTNQTSMYLCASSSRVKKTQYFGPGTRLLVL.

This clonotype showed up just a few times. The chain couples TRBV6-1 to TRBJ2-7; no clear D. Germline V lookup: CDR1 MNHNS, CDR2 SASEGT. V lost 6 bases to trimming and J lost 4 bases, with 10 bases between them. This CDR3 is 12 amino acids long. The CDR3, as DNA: TGTGCCAGCAGCCGCATGGGGTACGAGCAGTACTTC. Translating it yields CASSRMGYEQYF.

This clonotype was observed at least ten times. CDR3 protein: CASSPRLYEQYF. CDR3 sequence (DNA): TGTGCCAGCAGCCCTCGACTCTACGAGCAGTACTTC. The V call is TRBV7-8, the J call TRBJ2-7, with D uncertain. Germline V CDR1 and CDR2: SGHVS, FQNEAQ. The CDR3 has 12 amino acids. The V gene lost 5 bases and the J gene lost 3 bases, with 8 bases spanning the gap.

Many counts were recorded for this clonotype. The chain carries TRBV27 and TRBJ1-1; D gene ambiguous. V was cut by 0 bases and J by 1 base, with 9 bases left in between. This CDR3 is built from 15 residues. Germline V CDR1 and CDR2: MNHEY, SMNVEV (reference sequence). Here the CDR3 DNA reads TGTGCCAGCAGTTTATCGTCCGGGGAGAACACTGAAGCTTTCTTT. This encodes CASSLSSGENTEAFF.